This TCR beta chain was identified in a study of regulatory T cells in long-lasting Graves disease. CDR3-region Arm-PCR and iRepertoire HTBI primers produced the TCR beta libraries. TCRdb passed the multiplex PCR reads through MiXCR, listing each CDR3 protein once. The sample consists of about 440,000 distinct CDR3 sequences, 15% of them appearing once. CDR1 is MDHEN, CDR2 SYDVKM, per germline. The CDR3 runs 13 residues. Indicated time point: newly diagnosed GD, antithyroid drugs for less than 3 months. The TCR library was made from RNA extracted from PBMCs. This clonotype was counted between two and nine times. The same specimen was also included in a second study, on T cells in Graves' hyperthyroidism and ophthalmopathy. From that paper: Blood also showed most of the thyroid clonotypes that were expanded above 0.001.

This clonotype was sampled from a woman in her 30s with Graves disease. The chain joins TRBV28 to TRBJ1-5; TRBD1 is a possible D gene (5 bases). The sample in question was peripheral blood mononuclear cells (PBMCs), obtained at new diagnosis, from a patient treated with antithyroid drugs. Here the CDR3 DNA reads TGTGCGATGAATGCGGGGCGAGAGCAGCCCCAGCATTTT. Amino acid sequence: CAMNAGREQPQHF.